This T cell receptor (beta chain) derives from a study of T cell changes during pregnancy in multiple sclerosis. CDR1 SGDLS and CDR2 YYNGEE come from the germline V gene. There are 18 residues in the CDR3. The junction had 12 bases not matched to a gene; V was cut back by 1 base and J by 7 bases. This clone was detected only a few times. The data were produced by immunoSEQ multiplex PCR, yet TCRdb's version contains in-frame clones alone and is incomplete. Of 40,000 to 50,000 clones in the sample, around 90% were seen once. This clonotype was obtained from a female donor with multiple sclerosis, enrolled in a pregnancy study. Source: CD8+ T cells from peripheral blood mononuclear cells, taken in the first trimester of pregnancy. V gene TRBV9 combines with J gene TRBJ1-6; TRBD1 aligns across 9 bases. The CDR3 region is CASSVTPLSTGGNSPLHF. The CDR3 DNA reads TGTGCCAGCAGCGTAACTCCACTTTCGACAGGGGGGAATTCACCCCTCCACTTT.